A single sample gave rise to the 28 T cell receptor beta chains below, sequenced in a study of response to subunit inactivated influenza vaccine. TCRdb passed the RT-PCR reads through MiXCR, listing each CDR3 protein once. The sample contains 650,000 to 800,000 distinct CDR3 sequences, around a sixth of which appear only once. The material was PBMCs from blood, obtained about 5 days after vaccination. Receptor source: a man aged 50 to 60 who received an inactivated influenza vaccine.

This clonotype was seen repeatedly, ten times or more. CDR3 nucleotides: TGTGCCAGCAGTTATAGACAGGCCCCCACTGAAGCTTTCTTT. This sequence encodes CASSYRQAPTEAFF. The chain recombines TRBV12-3 or TRBV12-4 with TRBJ1-1; D possibly corresponds to TRBD1 (6 bases). The V end was cut by 4 bases, the J end by 4 bases, with 13 bases between. There are 14 residues in the CDR3.

There are a few counts of this clonotype. This chain connects TRBV20-1 to TRBJ2-1; 7 nucleotides agree with TRBD1. Germline CDR1 and CDR2: DFQATT and SNEGSKA (reference sequence). The CDR3 is made up of 13 amino acids. J was trimmed by 5 bases and V by 6 bases; bases with no gene match: 7. CDR3 DNA: TGCAGTGCCTTTGAGGGGGCCGACAATGAGCAGTTCTTC. Translating it yields CSAFEGADNEQFF.

This clonotype turned up a few times. The chain links TRBV4-2 to TRBJ2-5; a weak D match, TRBD2 (7 bases). V was trimmed by 4 bases and J by 5 bases, leaving 23 bases between them. Looked up from germline, CDR1 is LGHNA and CDR2 is YNFKEQ. The CDR3 contains 17 residues. The CDR3 spells CASSPRDWRGGAETQYF. CDR3 nucleotides: TGTGCCAGCAGCCCGCGAGATTGGAGGGGGGGCGCGGAGACCCAGTACTTC.

This clonotype was seen only a few times. The rearrangement joins TRBV7-2 to TRBJ2-2, with a possible D match to TRBD1 (6 bases). The V gene lost 0 bases and the J gene lost 4 bases, with 9 bases spanning the gap. CDR3 size: 15 residues. Germline CDR1 SGHTA, CDR2 FQGNSA. The CDR3 sequence is CASSLAHRVTGELFF. As DNA, the CDR3 is TGTGCCAGCAGCTTAGCCCACAGGGTCACCGGGGAGCTGTTTTTT.

Many counts were recorded for this clonotype. The chain combines TRBV6-1 with TRBJ2-5, with TRBD2 identical over 8 bases. J was trimmed by 5 bases and V by 7 bases; bases with no gene match: 9. Germline CDR1 MNHNS, CDR2 SASEGT. The CDR3 contains 14 residues. Written as DNA, the CDR3 is TGTGCCAGCAACCAGCGGGAGTCGGGGGAGACCCAGTACTTC. Translated: CASNQRESGETQYF.

This clonotype was seen a handful of times. The chain employs TRBV29-1 and TRBJ2-6, with D tentatively TRBD1 or TRBD2 (6 bases each). From germline, CDR1 is SQVTM and CDR2 ANQGSEA. Trimming shortened V by 1 base and J by 0 bases, and 13 bases separated the two germline ends. The CDR3 runs to 17 residues. The CDR3 reads CSVEGGAGDSGANVLTF. The CDR3 bases are TGCAGCGTTGAAGGGGGGGCCGGAGACTCTGGGGCCAACGTCCTGACTTTC.

V usage is TRBV5-1 and J usage is TRBJ1-1; D not certain. This CDR3 has 14 residues. V was shortened by 0 bases and J by 2 bases, with 8 bases between the two germline ends. The germline CDR1 and CDR2 sequences are SGHRS and YFSETQ. The CDR3 nucleotides are TGCGCCAGCAGCTTGGATGGAACTAACACTGAAGCTTTCTTT. Its translation is CASSLDGTNTEAFF. Full variable domain (rest looked up from reference TRBV5-1 and TRBJ1-1): KAGVTQTPRYLIKTRGQQVTLSCSPISGHRSVSWYQQTPGQGLQFLFEYFSETQRNKGNFPGRFSGRQFSNSRSEMNVSTLELGDSALYLCASSLDGTNTEAFFGQGTRLTVV.

This clonotype was detected only a few times. The chain has TRBV9 and TRBJ2-2, with 13 bases matching TRBD2. Germline CDR1 and CDR2: SGDLS and YYNGEE. The CDR3 sequence is 17 residues long. V lost 1 base, J lost 5 bases, and 5 bases stayed unmatched. The CDR3 sequence: CASSVTSGGAGTGELFF. For the CDR3, the DNA is TGTGCCAGCAGCGTAACTAGCGGGGGGGCCGGGACCGGGGAGCTGTTTTTT.

This clonotype occurred a few times. The chain employs TRBV20-1 and TRBJ2-5; TRBD1 matches at 8 bases. The CDR3 is 13 residues long. Germline loops: CDR1 DFQATT, CDR2 SNEGSKA (reference sequence). Trimming removed 2 bases from V and 5 bases from J; junction bases left unmatched: 4. DNA of the CDR3: TGCAGTGCTAGACAGGGGGCGCGTGAGACCCAGTACTTC. Translating it yields CSARQGARETQYF.

This clonotype was picked up a small number of times. This chain connects TRBV29-1 to TRBJ1-2; a weak D match, TRBD1 (6 bases). Germline V CDR1 and CDR2: SQVTM, ANQGSEA. V was shortened by 7 bases and J by 2 bases, with 14 bases between the two germline ends. This CDR3 comprises 13 residues. In DNA, the CDR3 is TGCAGCGGAGGGGGGGGAGACAACTATGGCTACACCTTC. Amino acids: CSGGGGDNYGYTF.

Ten or more counts support this clonotype. The CDR3 sequence is CATSEGTVNYGYTF. The DNA for the CDR3 is TGTGCCACCAGTGAGGGGACAGTAAACTATGGCTACACCTTC. The chain links TRBV24-1 to TRBJ1-2, with 7 bases aligning to TRBD1. The CDR3 runs 14 residues. Germline values: CDR1 KGHDR, CDR2 SFDVKD. J was trimmed by 2 bases and V by 4 bases; bases with no gene match: 3.

This rearrangement joins TRBV6-2 or TRBV6-3 to TRBJ2-4; 7 positions match TRBD2. The CDR3 spans 16 residues. V lost 2 bases, J lost 0 bases, and 4 bases stayed unmatched. Per the germline V gene, CDR1 is MNHEY and CDR2 is SVGEGT. In DNA form, the CDR3 reads TGTGCCAGCAGTTACCGGGACTATGTAGCCAAAAACATTCAGTACTTC. This sequence encodes CASSYRDYVAKNIQYF.

This clonotype was observed at least ten times. The rearrangement joins TRBV5-1 to TRBJ1-4; D remains unclear. Trimming cost V 0 bases and J 4 bases, with 13 bases left between them. The CDR3 totals 16 residues. Per the germline V gene, CDR1 is SGHRS and CDR2 is YFSETQ. The CDR3 loop reads CASSLAGPENNEKLFF. CDR3 in DNA: TGCGCCAGCAGCTTGGCCGGGCCCGAGAATAATGAAAAACTGTTTTTT. The full variable domain, with the rest looked up from reference TRBV5-1 and TRBJ1-4, is KAGVTQTPRYLIKTRGQQVTLSCSPISGHRSVSWYQQTPGQGLQFLFEYFSETQRNKGNFPGRFSGRQFSNSRSEMNVSTLELGDSALYLCASSLAGPENNEKLFFGSGTQLSVL.

This clonotype was picked up a small number of times. V and J are TRBV4-3 and TRBJ2-7; 8 bases match TRBD1. The CDR3 spans 17 residues. V shed 4 bases and J 1 base; nucleotides not matched to a gene: 12. Germline CDR1 and CDR2: LGHNA and YSLEER. As DNA, the CDR3 is TGCGCCAGCAGCCTCCGCAGGGGGCTCCCGAGATCCTACGAGCAGTACTTC. It translates to CASSLRRGLPRSYEQYF.

At least ten counts were recorded for this clonotype. This sequence joins TRBV20-1 and TRBJ2-3, with 10 bases identical to TRBD2. The V gene's germline CDR1 is DFQATT and CDR2 SNEGSKA (reference sequence). The CDR3 is 14 amino acids. V was clipped by 1 base and J by 6 bases; unmatched bases: 4. CDR3: CSARGTSGTDTQYF. The CDR3 DNA follows: TGCAGTGCTAGAGGAACTAGCGGGACTGATACGCAGTATTTT.

The rearrangement joins TRBV7-8 to TRBJ1-5, with D maybe TRBD1 (5 bases). Germline V gene lookup returns CDR1 SGHVS and CDR2 FQNEAQ. The CDR3 consists of 16 residues. Between the trimmed V and J ends, which lost 5 bases and 1 base, there was a span of 15 bases. The CDR3 sequence is CASSQRRVLSNQPQHF. CDR3 in DNA: TGTGCCAGCAGCCAGCGCAGGGTTTTAAGCAATCAGCCCCAGCATTTT.

This sequence joins TRBV9 and TRBJ2-7; 9 bases map to TRBD1. CDR3 length: 15 residues. CDR1 SGDLS and CDR2 YYNGEE come from the germline V gene. V shed 2 bases and J 5 bases; nucleotides not matched to a gene: 8. CDR3 loop: CASSVEGTGWNEQYF. In DNA, the CDR3 is TGTGCCAGCAGCGTCGAGGGGACAGGGTGGAACGAGCAGTACTTC.

V is TRBV30 and J is TRBJ2-1; D remains ambiguous. Germline CDR1 GTSNPN, CDR2 SVGIG (reference sequence). V dropped 4 bases and J dropped 0 bases, with 10 bases sitting between them. The CDR3 has 14 residues. CDR3 nucleotide sequence: TGTGCCTGGAAAGCGTTTAGCTCCTACAATGAGCAGTTCTTC. It yields the protein CAWKAFSSYNEQFF.

The V gene is TRBV4-2, the J gene TRBJ2-5, with D possibly being TRBD1 (6 bases). CDR1 is LGHNA, CDR2 YNFKEQ, per germline. The CDR3 sequence is 16 residues long. Trimming took off 3 bases at V and 2 bases at J, with 16 bases between the two ends. The CDR3 coding sequence is TGTGCCAGCAGCCAGACCCCGGGACAAGAACAAGAGACCCAGTACTTC. Translation: CASSQTPGQEQETQYF.

The chain has TRBV4-1 and TRBJ1-6; the D gene is possibly TRBD1 (5 bases). The CDR3 length is 14 residues. The V end was cut by 7 bases, the J end by 4 bases, with 11 bases between. The germline CDR1 and CDR2 sequences are MGHRA and YSYEKL. CDR3 sequence reads: CASTETVYNSPLHF. CDR3 DNA: TGCGCCAGCACCGAGACAGTTTATAATTCACCCCTCCACTTT.

The J gene is TRBJ2-3, the V gene TRBV3-1, with D uncertain. There are 16 residues in the CDR3. The germline V and J ends were trimmed by 2 bases and 1 base, with 13 bases remaining between them. The germline V gene has CDR1 LGHDT and CDR2 YNNKEL (reference sequence). The CDR3 region is CASSQTREIRTDTQYF. DNA for the CDR3: TGTGCCAGCAGCCAAACTCGCGAAATACGCACAGATACGCAGTATTTT.

This chain links TRBV18 with TRBJ2-1; 10 positions match TRBD2. V dropped 6 bases and J dropped 9; count of bases not matched to a gene: 11. Looked up from germline, CDR1 is KGHSH and CDR2 is LQKENI. CDR3 length equals 15 residues. In nucleotides, the CDR3 is TGTGCCAGCTCTGCCGGGACTAGCGCCCAAAGTGAGCAGTTCTTC. This codes for CASSAGTSAQSEQFF.

The chain uses TRBV9 and TRBJ2-1; a weak D match, TRBD2 (5 bases). Germline V gives CDR1 SGDLS, CDR2 YYNGEE. V lost 4 bases and J lost 6, with 20 bases in between. This CDR3 is 16 amino acids long. CDR3 sequence (DNA): TGTGCCAGCAGCCCAGACACATTTGAAGGAGGCAATGAGCAGTTCTTC. This sequence encodes CASSPDTFEGGNEQFF.

This clonotype was found a few times. The gene calls are TRBV4-3 and TRBJ2-5, with D possibly TRBD2 on 5 matching bases. V was trimmed by 4 bases and J by 5 bases, leaving 20 bases between them. The germline V gene has CDR1 LGHNA and CDR2 YSLEER. This CDR3 comprises 16 residues. CDR3 coding DNA: TGCGCCAGCAGCCCTCAGGCCAGCGGCATAGGGGAGACCCAGTACTTC. Translated: CASSPQASGIGETQYF.

Written as DNA, the CDR3 is TGTGCCAGCAGCTCCAGAAAGGGGCTACCCCGATACACAGATACGCAGTATTTT. Translation: CASSSRKGLPRYTDTQYF. This chain uses TRBV11-2 with TRBJ2-3, with a weak D call TRBD1 (5 bases). This CDR3 has 18 residues. V was cut by 4 bases and J by 2 bases, with 22 bases left in between. Germline-derived CDR1 and CDR2 are SGHAT and FQNNGV. The complete variable domain, with remaining parts taken from reference TRBV11-2 and TRBJ2-3, reads EAGVAQSPRYKIIEKRQSVAFWCNPISGHATLYWYQQILGQGPKLLIQFQNNGVVDDSQLPKDRFSAERLKGVDSTLKIQPAKLEDSAVYLCASSSRKGLPRYTDTQYFGPGTRLTVL.

This chain joins TRBV5-1 and TRBJ2-1; 9 bases align to TRBD2. Germline V lookup: CDR1 SGHRS, CDR2 YFSETQ. With V trimmed by 4 bases and J by 8 bases, 10 bases remained unmatched. This CDR3 has 15 amino acids. The CDR3 sequence is CASSPGTSIKYEQFF. CDR3 in DNA: TGCGCCAGCAGCCCGGGGACTAGCATTAAGTATGAGCAGTTCTTC.

The V call is TRBV20-1, the J call TRBJ1-6, with D hard to call. V lost 3 bases to trimming and J lost 9 bases, with 15 bases between them. CDR3 length equals 14 residues. Germline assignment: CDR1 DFQATT and CDR2 SNEGSKA (reference sequence). The chain's CDR3 is CSASGLEGGSPLHF. CDR3 DNA sequence: TGCAGTGCTAGCGGTCTGGAGGGCGGTTCACCCCTCCACTTT.

CDR3 protein: CASSLLYLGSWAYKQFF. As DNA, the CDR3 is TGTGCCAGCAGTCTCCTTTATCTGGGGAGTTGGGCGTACAAGCAGTTCTTC. V is TRBV5-6 and J is TRBJ2-1, with a possible D match to TRBD2 (5 bases). This CDR3 has 17 amino acids. Germline V gene sequence: CDR1 SGHDT, CDR2 YYEEEE. Trimming took 5 bases from V and 11 from J, leaving 29 bases between them.